These 23 T cell receptor beta chains originate from one sample sequenced in a study of monozygotic twins with inflammatory bowel disease. TCRdb reworked the 5' RACE reads into one entry per CDR3 protein, no DNA. This repertoire includes about 380,000 distinct CDR3 sequences. Sequenced material: blood. These receptors were taken from a human donor with ulcerative colitis or Crohn's disease, or a healthy co-twin of an affected twin (not recorded which).

This chain uses TRBV5-1 with TRBJ2-2; the TRBD1 assignment by TCRdb is unverifiable without DNA. CDR3 length equals 18 residues. CDR1 is SGHRS, CDR2 YFSETQ, per germline. The CDR3 sequence: CASNSRTVGGSNTGELFF.

The rearrangement links TRBV7-9 to TRBJ2-7; TCRdb lists TRBD2, though no DNA is available to test this call. This CDR3 spans 14 amino acids. Germline V gene sequence: CDR1 SEHNR, CDR2 FQNEAQ (reference sequence). CDR3 in amino acids: CASSLRDWRDEQYF.

The CDR3 loop reads CASSAPAGRGLSNQPQHF. The chain employs TRBV7-2 and TRBJ1-5. This CDR3 region has 18 residues. Per the germline V gene, CDR1 is SGHTA and CDR2 is FQGNSA.

The gene calls are TRBV4-3 and TRBJ2-1; TCRdb's D gene call, TRBD2, goes unchecked for lack of DNA. The germline V gene has CDR1 LGHNA and CDR2 YSLEER. The CDR3 contains 16 residues. This chain's CDR3 is CASSQDSSLTYNEQFF.

The CDR3 region is CASSPKFDGEPGTDTQYF. The chain is built from TRBV5-8 and TRBJ2-3. Germline lookup yields CDR1 SGHTS and CDR2 YDEGEE. CDR3 length: 18 amino acids.

The chain carries TRBV3-1 and TRBJ1-4. The germline V gene encodes CDR1 LGHDT and CDR2 YNNKEL (reference sequence). CDR3 length: 15 amino acids. The CDR3 here is CASSTSASLNEKLFF.

The chain links TRBV19 to TRBJ2-1; TCRdb indicates TRBD1, and absent DNA this call remains unverified. Germline V gene lookup returns CDR1 LNHDA and CDR2 SQIVND (reference sequence). This CDR3 has 17 residues. The CDR3 loop is CASSHTTGASSYNEQFF. Complete variable domain (other parts from reference TRBV19 and TRBJ2-1): DGGITQSPKYLFRKEGQNVTLSCEQNLNHDAMYWYRQDPGQGLRLIYYSQIVNDFQKGDIAEGYSVSREKKESFPLTVTSAQKNPTAFYLCASSHTTGASSYNEQFFGPGTRLTVL.

This chain links TRBV5-1 with TRBJ2-2; TCRdb's D call, TRBD1, is unchecked because there is no DNA. This CDR3 comprises 17 residues. Per the germline V gene, CDR1 is SGHRS and CDR2 is YFSETQ. CDR3 amino acids: CASTRDSGTGVTGELFF.

V gene TRBV20-1 combines with J gene TRBJ1-1. Germline CDR1 is DFQATT and CDR2 is SNEGSKA (reference sequence). This CDR3 is built from 13 residues. The CDR3 is CSASHSMNTEAFF.

The chain recombines TRBV20-1 with TRBJ1-1; TCRdb names TRBD1, which stays unverified in the absence of DNA. This CDR3 has 13 residues. Germline CDR1 DFQATT, CDR2 SNEGSKA (reference sequence). CDR3 sequence reads: CSARWGTRYEAFF.

The chain has TRBV12-3 or TRBV12-4 and TRBJ2-5; checking the TCRdb D call of TRBD2 is not possible without DNA. The CDR3 runs to 15 residues. This CDR3 is CASSNGLAGWETQYF.

The chain has TRBV5-6 and TRBJ2-7. CDR3 length: 12 amino acids. The germline gives CDR1 SGHDT, CDR2 YYEEEE. The CDR3 reads CASSLGSSEQYF. Full variable domain (missing parts from reference TRBV5-6 and TRBJ2-7): DAGVTQSPTHLIKTRGQQVTLRCSPKSGHDTVSWYQQALGQGPQFIFQYYEEEERQRGNFPDRFSGHQFPNYSSELNVNALLLGDSALYLCASSLGSSEQYFGPGTRLTVT.

The rearrangement joins TRBV5-8 to TRBJ2-2; the TCRdb call, TRBD1, lacks DNA for checking. The CDR3 extends over 15 amino acids. The germline CDR1 and CDR2 sequences are SGHTS and YDEGEE. CDR3 residues: CASKRGQANTGELFF.

The chain has TRBV6-2 or TRBV6-3 and TRBJ2-4; the D gene TCRdb calls, TRBD2, cannot be checked with no DNA. This CDR3 is built from 15 residues. Germline V lookup: CDR1 MNHEY, CDR2 SVGEGT. Here the CDR3 reads CDSSSSGLSGNMQYF.

The chain combines TRBV6-5 with TRBJ1-1. Germline values: CDR1 MNHEY, CDR2 SVGAGI. The CDR3 length is 12 residues. The CDR3 is CASSYSFGELFF.

This sequence joins TRBV2 and TRBJ2-7. Germline V gene data show CDR1 as SNHLY and CDR2 as FYNNEI. This CDR3 contains 16 residues. CDR3 in amino acids: CASSKNRVFAIREQYF. The variable domain in full, completed from reference TRBV2 and TRBJ2-7, reads EPEVTQTPSHQVTQMGQEVILRCVPISNHLYFYWYRQILGQKVEFLVSFYNNEISEKSEIFDDQFSVERPDGSNFTLKIRSTKLEDSAMYFCASSKNRVFAIREQYFGPGTRLTVT.

This chain joins TRBV29-1 and TRBJ2-7; the TCRdb call, TRBD2, lacks DNA for checking. There are 14 residues in the CDR3. Germline V gene sequence: CDR1 SQVTM, CDR2 ANQGSEA. The CDR3 spells CSANSPGLHYEQYF.

The chain recombines TRBV6-5 with TRBJ2-7. Germline V gene sequence: CDR1 MNHEY, CDR2 SVGAGI. The CDR3 sequence is 11 residues long. CDR3 residues: CASSYGKRQYF.

The chain couples TRBV12-3 or TRBV12-4 to TRBJ2-3. CDR3 length equals 16 residues. The CDR3 reads CASSYVIAVITDTQYF.

This chain links TRBV5-1 with TRBJ2-3. The CDR3 contains 16 residues. Germline V lookup: CDR1 SGHRS, CDR2 YFSETQ. The chain's CDR3 is CASSLNPAATTDTQYF. The full variable domain, its missing parts supplied by reference TRBV5-1 and TRBJ2-3, is KAGVTQTPRYLIKTRGQQVTLSCSPISGHRSVSWYQQTPGQGLQFLFEYFSETQRNKGNFPGRFSGRQFSNSRSEMNVSTLELGDSALYLCASSLNPAATTDTQYFGPGTRLTVL.

The CDR3 sequence is CAISDMSTEAFF. The chain links TRBV10-3 to TRBJ1-1. The V gene's germline CDR1 is ENHRY and CDR2 SYGVKD. The CDR3 totals 12 residues.

The rearrangement joins TRBV30 to TRBJ2-4; TCRdb selects TRBD1, and the lack of DNA leaves this call unchecked. The CDR3 totals 14 residues. From germline, CDR1 is GTSNPN and CDR2 SVGIG (reference sequence). The CDR3 sequence: CAWRQGATKNIQYF.

The J gene is TRBJ2-5, the V gene TRBV7-2; the D gene TCRdb calls, TRBD2, cannot be checked with no DNA. From germline, CDR1 is SGHTA and CDR2 FQGNSA. The CDR3 totals 14 residues. The CDR3 spells CASSPRLEQETQYF.